This is a list of T cell receptor beta chains from one sample in a study of neurological immune-mediated disorders. TCRdb processed the 5' RACE reads anew with MiXCR; each CDR3 protein has one entry. The data show 85,000 to 90,000 distinct CDR3 sequences, roughly 3.3% seen once. Sequencing used PBMCs. The receptors come from a woman aged 50 to 60 with multiple sclerosis. CDR3s include the opening cysteine and the closing phenylalanine or tryptophan. A D gene is named only where the DNA matches it firmly. The listing skips clone size in some rows; elsewhere it reads once, few, many or a size class.

>many|TRBJ1-1|TRBV6-5|.
CASSYSYRVSTEAFF
TGTGCCAGCAGTTACTCGTACAGGGTGTCCACTGAAGCTTTCTTT
>many|TRBJ2-6|TRBV5-1|.
CASSVWTGANVLTF
TGCGCCAGCAGCGTATGGACTGGGGCCAACGTCCTGACTTTC
>many|TRBJ1-5|TRBV6-6|.
CASSFGSHSNQPQHF
TGTGCCAGCAGTTTCGGATCTCATAGCAATCAGCCCCAGCATTTT
>few|TRBJ2-7|TRBV11-2|.
CASSLPRKISYEQYF
TGTGCCAGCAGCTTACCACGCAAAATCTCCTACGAGCAGTACTTC
>few|TRBJ1-2|TRBV5-1|TRBD1
CASSWDRGYGYTF
TGCGCCAGCAGCTGGGACAGGGGGTATGGCTACACCTTC
>many|TRBJ2-7|TRBV5-5|.
CASSSEWAYEQYF
TGTGCCAGCAGCTCGGAGTGGGCCTACGAGCAGTACTTC
>many|TRBJ1-5|TRBV5-5|.
CASSLRDEQPQHF
TGTGCCAGCAGCTTAAGGGACGAACAGCCCCAGCATTTT
>many|TRBJ2-3|TRBV20-1|.
CSASGSRGSTDTQYF
TGCAGTGCTAGCGGTTCGCGGGGCAGCACAGATACGCAGTATTTT
>many|TRBJ2-6|TRBV7-2|.
CASSFNRESLSGANVLTF
TGTGCCAGCAGCTTCAACAGGGAGAGTCTTTCCGGGGCCAACGTCCTGACTTTC
>many|TRBJ2-3|TRBV20-1|.
CSARFQGTDTQYF
TGCAGTGCTAGGTTTCAGGGAACGGATACGCAGTATTTT
>many|TRBJ2-4|TRBV14|TRBD1
CASSQSRTGGNIQYF
TGTGCCAGCAGCCAATCCAGGACAGGGGGAAACATTCAGTACTTC
>many|TRBJ2-7|TRBV20-1|TRBD1
CSARQGASIHEQYF
TGCAGTGCTAGACAGGGGGCTTCAATCCACGAGCAGTACTTC
>many|TRBJ1-1|TRBV7-9|.
CASDMRWDKKTEAFF
TGTGCCAGTGATATGAGGTGGGACAAGAAAACTGAAGCTTTCTTT
>many|TRBJ1-6|TRBV7-6|.
CASSFRTAQENSPLHF
TGTGCCAGCAGCTTTCGAACCGCGCAGGAAAATTCACCCCTCCACTTT
>.|TRBJ2-1|TRBV18|.
CASSPYPNAVGHNEQFF
TGTGCCAGCTCACCATATCCCAACGCAGTCGGCCACAATGAGCAGTTCTTC
>many|TRBJ1-1|TRBV5-1|.
CASSSQGPPDTEAFF
TGCGCCAGCAGCTCACAGGGTCCTCCCGACACTGAAGCTTTCTTT
>many|TRBJ1-3|TRBV7-4|TRBD1
CASSLAGTGVDTIYF
TGTGCCAGCAGCTTGGCGGGGACAGGGGTTGACACCATATATTTT
>.|TRBJ2-1|TRBV5-1|.
CASSYTGSSYNEQFF
TGCGCCAGCAGTTATACAGGGTCTTCCTACAATGAGCAGTTCTTC
>many|TRBJ2-5|TRBV20-1|TRBD1
CSAPPIQGARETQYF
TGCAGTGCTCCTCCGATCCAGGGGGCGCGGGAGACCCAGTACTTC
>many|TRBJ1-4|TRBV5-1|.
CASSFGGTFREKLFF
TGCGCCAGCAGCTTCGGGGGGACATTCCGGGAAAAACTGTTTTTT
>many|TRBJ2-7|TRBV4-2|TRBD2
CASSQGLAGIYEQYF
TGTGCCAGCAGCCAAGGACTAGCGGGGATCTACGAGCAGTACTTC
>many|TRBJ1-2|TRBV29-1|TRBD1
CSAGTGLANYGYTF
TGCAGCGCCGGGACAGGGTTAGCTAACTATGGCTACACCTTC
>many|TRBJ2-5|TRBV20-1|.
CSARDTVLQTQYF
TGCAGTGCTAGAGATACAGTTCTTCAGACCCAGTACTTC
>many|TRBJ2-5|TRBV18|TRBD1
CASSKGQLITETQYF
TGTGCCAGCTCAAAGGGACAGCTCATTACGGAGACCCAGTACTTC
>many|TRBJ1-2|TRBV5-1|.
CASSPDSALHYGYTF
TGCGCCAGCAGCCCGGACAGCGCGCTACACTATGGCTACACCTTC
>many|TRBJ1-1|TRBV6-5|.
CASSYLGRNLPFF
TGTGCCAGCAGTTATCTGGGGAGAAATTTACCTTTCTTT
>many|TRBJ1-2|TRBV7-9|.
CASSSFGVDYGYTF
TGTGCCAGCAGCTCGTTTGGGGTGGACTATGGCTACACCTTC
>.|TRBJ1-5|TRBV9|.
CASSHVGEGNQPQHF
.
>many|TRBJ2-5|TRBV24-1|TRBD1
CATSDYGTGDQETQYF
TGTGCCACCAGTGATTACGGGACAGGCGACCAAGAGACCCAGTACTTC
>many|TRBJ2-7|TRBV7-2|.
CASSQRSSYEQYF
TGTGCCAGCAGCCAGCGCTCTAGCTACGAGCAGTACTTC
>many|TRBJ2-7|TRBV7-9|TRBD2
CASSFGAGGPQGEQYF
TGTGCCAGCAGCTTCGGAGCGGGGGGGCCTCAAGGCGAGCAGTACTTC
>many|TRBJ2-7|TRBV5-1|.
CASSPDITGGAYEQYF
TGCGCCAGCAGCCCGGATATCACAGGGGGGGCCTACGAGCAGTACTTC
>many|TRBJ2-1|TRBV29-1|TRBD2
CSVPSGGDNEQFF
TGCAGCGTCCCTAGCGGGGGGGACAATGAGCAGTTCTTC
>few|TRBJ1-5|TRBV12-3/TRBV12-4|TRBD1
CASSLDRGRHQHF
TGTGCCAGCAGCCTCGACAGGGGGCGGCACCAGCATTTT
>.|TRBJ2-3|TRBV10-1|TRBD2
CASSEAGGTDTQYF
TGCGCCAGCAGTGAAGCCGGGGGGACAGATACGCAGTATTTT
>many|TRBJ2-5|TRBV11-2|TRBD1
CASVWGAGGRETQYF
TGTGCCAGCGTCTGGGGGGCAGGGGGCCGGGAGACCCAGTACTTC
>many|TRBJ2-4|TRBV20-1|.
CSARRRVKAKNIQYF
TGCAGTGCCCGGAGGAGGGTTAAGGCCAAAAACATTCAGTACTTC
>many|TRBJ2-7|TRBV28|.
CASSYSGTDEYEQYF
TGTGCCAGCAGTTATTCAGGAACAGACGAATACGAGCAGTACTTC
>many|TRBJ1-4|TRBV5-1|.
CASSLVGARSEKLFF
TGCGCCAGCAGCTTGGTGGGGGCGAGGTCTGAAAAACTGTTTTTT
>many|TRBJ1-2|TRBV6-2/TRBV6-3|.
CASSYVPQRHTF
TGTGCCAGCAGTTACGTACCTCAAAGGCACACCTTC
>many|TRBJ2-5|TRBV7-2|.
CASSSRGMVIETQYF
TGTGCCAGCAGCAGTCGGGGGATGGTGATAGAGACCCAGTACTTC
>many|TRBJ2-7|TRBV20-1|TRBD2
CSAGGTSGVSYEQYF
TGCAGTGCTGGCGGGACTAGCGGGGTTTCCTACGAGCAGTACTTC
>many|TRBJ1-6|TRBV4-2|TRBD1
CASRPDRVSSPLHF
TGTGCCAGCAGACCTGACAGGGTATCTTCACCCCTCCACTTT